This T cell receptor beta chain was profiled in a study of cytotoxic CD8 clonotypes in ibrutinib-treated CLL. About the study: Response samples came after a median about 12 months of treatment, range 6 to 36. Study conclusions and caveats: In comparison with age-matched healthy donors, baseline clonality was higher and tracked circulating CD8+ T-cell counts.

Per the germline V gene, CDR1 is MNHEY and CDR2 is SMNVEV (reference sequence). The CDR3 length is 15 residues. V shed 6 bases and J 3 bases; nucleotides not matched to a gene: 8. Sequencing was performed with immunoSEQ multiplex PCR; in TCRdb, only in-frame clones are kept and a portion is missing. There are 250,000 or so clones in the sample; 70% occur only once, and approximately 15% lies in the top ten. In the case of this clone: Its antigen is still unknown.

The receptor was isolated from a human donor with chronic lymphocytic leukemia. Source: PBMCs, taken after 24 months of ibrutinib treatment. The rearrangement joins TRBV27 to TRBJ2-7; 10 bases agree with TRBD1. CDR3 bases: TGTGCCAGCAGCCGACAGGGGGCCGATGGCTACGAGCAGTACTTC. Translated, it gives CASSRQGADGYEQYF.